This T cell receptor beta chain was documented in a study of cytomegalovirus exposure and HLA in healthy donors (dated by TCRdb to about 2017). For the study in its entirety: An earlier analysis of 587 of the donors reported 276 Gb of sequence data and 117 million unique TCR beta sequences obtained from some 200 million T cells. An early release covering about 600 HLA-typed donors comprised about 320 gigabases of sequencing data and roughly 85 million unique TCR sequences. Of the roughly 400 genotyped donors, 65% to 90% fell in the genetic ancestry cluster associated with self-reported Caucasian donors. The study aimed to test whether signatures of past pathogen exposure could be identified by cataloging public T cell receptors. The study profiled the T cell repertoires of hundreds of subjects by immunosequencing and related them to cytomegalovirus serostatus. In addition to the first cohort of 666 subjects, a separate validation cohort of approximately 120 different subjects was used. To predict cytomegalovirus infection status, the study brought together high-throughput TCR immunosequencing, statistical association of individual TCRs with disease status, and machine learning. In a later analysis, previously published TCR beta repertoires from 666 donors were re-analyzed and high-resolution HLA genotyping was added so that TCR occurrence patterns could be studied. Rather than using new phenotypic data, the later analysis identified candidate immune exposures from TCR beta sequences and from how often those sequences occurred across donors. In an earlier analysis of 587 of the donors, high-throughput TCR beta sequencing was used to judge whether each TCR beta V gene segment behaved as functional or pseudogenic. Alongside the repertoire data, information on donor age, sex, ethnicity and CMV serostatus was compiled. Genome-wide SNP genotypes for about 65% of the 666 donors were used in a later genetic analysis, which treated that subset as a discovery cohort. Every discovery cohort repertoire had been produced on one sequencing platform. Class I and class II HLA loci were covered by the typing at four-digit resolution. The number of typed donors differed by locus: 629-630 for A, B, C, DRB1 and DQB1; 500 to 550 for DQA1; fewer than 610 for DPA1; and roughly 490 for DPB1. Roughly 5 DR-DQ haplotypes were handled as single units for association and clustering, since linkage in the cohort was strong. On average, roughly 250,000 unique TCR beta nucleotide sequences were sequenced per donor among 350 to 400 genotyped donors of the cohort, with 15% to 20% of those sequences being non-productive.

From the cysteine up to the phenylalanine, the CDR3 has a length of 17 residues. The only DNA kept is the CDR3, 51 bases in frame from the first base. CDR1 and CDR2 (GTSNPN, SVGIG) derive from the germline V gene (reference sequence). Compared with germline, V lacks 2 bases and J lacks 0 bases; bases without a gene match: 12. The cohort consisted of approximately 690 healthy bone marrow donors. All cohort members were sampled while nominally healthy, although unrecorded immune exposures were likely present. The donor was CMV seronegative and was included in the group of a few hundred seronegative cohort members. Each donor provided a peripheral blood sample, and peripheral blood mononuclear cells were used for TCR beta sequencing. The Qiagen DNeasy Blood Extraction Kit was used to extract genomic DNA from the blood cell samples. As concerns this clone: No cognate antigen has been identified for it. Per-base quality was not reported, and no clone a single base away is much larger than it.

Libraries were prepared through the immunoSEQ multiplex PCR assay. The multiplex PCR relied on a mix of 60 forward primers for TCR Vbeta segments and 13 reverse primers for TCR Jbeta segments. A multiplex PCR assay on genomic DNA amplified the CDR3 region of rearranged TCR beta genes. On the Illumina HiSeq System, the amplified TCR beta libraries were sequenced as 87-base-pair reads. Regarding the original processing steps: In a later analysis, tens of millions of unique TCR beta chains were counted across the approximately 670 repertoires, and roughly 11 million of these chains were shared by at least two donors. To remove PCR and sequencing errors, raw reads were error-corrected and collapsed into unique sequences using a nearest-neighbor algorithm that merged closely related sequences. CDR3 sequences were aligned to IMGT reference sequences to assign V, D and J gene segments. Each retained sequence needed at least a six-nucleotide match to both a V gene segment and a J gene segment. Rearrangements were called productive when the CDR3 lacked stop codons and stayed in frame with V and J; all others were non-productive. Following IMGT convention, CDR3 was defined as the stretch from the second conserved V-encoded cysteine up to the conserved J-encoded phenylalanine. The earlier analysis of 587 of the donors excluded sequences that lacked an unambiguous match to a single V gene segment. In an earlier analysis of a few hundred of the donors, V segments were called functional above 56.7% productive rearrangements and were called segregating when the between-donor standard deviation exceeded 5%. A statistical classification framework was developed to diagnose cytomegalovirus status using the catalog of TCR beta chain sequences. In a later analysis, V and J genes were assigned by comparing TCR nucleotide sequences against IMGT/GENE-DB human TR gene sequences. Using the TCRdist pipeline, a later analysis assigned CDR3 sequences along with most-parsimonious VDJ recombination scenarios. In a later analysis, each TCR beta chain was defined by its CDR3 amino acid sequence together with its V-gene family, and reads lacking a unique V-gene family were excluded. To address suspected cross-contamination and a sequencing artifact, a later analysis removed around 590 highly shared, low-generation-probability nucleotide sequences. A later analysis calculated a clonal expansion index for each public chain from normalized within-repertoire ranks of inferred template counts. Generation probabilities in a later analysis came from a VDJ recombination model fitted to out-of-frame rearrangements, and those results were checked against IGoR. A later analysis scored TCR-TCR, TCR-HLA and TCR-CMV co-occurrence with hypergeometric tests, applying a repertoire-size bias correction to TCR pairs. False discovery rates were estimated in a later analysis by permuting HLA or CMV assignments 20 times. In a later analysis, co-occurring TCRs were grouped using DBSCAN, and TCRdist sequence similarity was added for clustering within HLA-allele-positive subsets. For co-occurrence clustering, repertoires with fewer than 30,000 or more than 120,000 public chains were excluded, along with several repertoires with anomalous nucleotide sharing. TCRdb carries this immuneACCESS record with in-frame sequences only. Its versions omit some clonotypes, under half of them owing to an unresolved V gene in the studies checked, with the rest unexplained. The V and J calls and clone size come from that table; D and trimming were worked out from the DNA. This sample has fewer than 150,000 clones in its table, and approximately 77% of those were observed once. Approximately 2% of the sample goes to the ten largest clones.

What the study reported, not specific to this receptor: Some IMGT-functional V segments, including TRBV6-2 and TRBV6-3, could not be told apart with the 87-base-pair reads, so those segments were excluded. The study gave a list of under 200 TCR beta chains associated with cytomegalovirus. The classifier was reported to diagnose cytomegalovirus status with high specificity and sensitivity in both the original cohort and the validation cohort. Most TCR sequences were observed very rarely across donors, whereas some public TCRs were present in many individuals. A later genetic analysis reported fewer N-insertions in productive TCRs among donors in an Asian-associated ancestry cluster than the roughly 700-donor mean. Broadly in line with IMGT annotations, most TCR beta V segments showed up in productive rearrangements about 90% or about 30% of the time in an earlier analysis of several hundred of the donors. A cluster of highly shared sequence variants was judged likely to represent a technical artifact of the sequencing pipeline. When HLA alleles, especially DR and DQ, strongly co-occurred, TCR associations were difficult to assign to individual alleles. A later analysis reported that several top co-occurrence clusters appeared linked to parvovirus B19, influenza, CMV and Epstein-Barr virus. Linkage disequilibrium might explain the correlated functional status among segregating V segments, but an unknown experimental factor could not be ruled out. Three of the identified cytomegalovirus-associated TCR beta chains were confirmed in vitro to be specific for cytomegalovirus antigens. A later analysis found that HLA-associated TCR beta chains were more clonally expanded and had lower generation probabilities than equally common non-associated chains. Because some donors lacked HLA typing at each locus, the association tests relied only on the typed subset. The only immune exposure information available for the cohort was CMV serostatus. Only TCR beta chains were sequenced in this cohort, and the absence of alpha or paired-chain data limited detectable features. In a later analysis, about 16,000 TCR beta sequences were associated with specific HLA alleles at a false discovery rate of 0.05. A further reported finding was that TCR beta sequences accurately predicted the HLA-A and HLA-B alleles for most subjects in the first cohort. A later analysis found that most CMV-associated TCR beta chains appeared HLA-restricted, with HLA associations seemingly driven largely by CMV exposure. Seventeen rarely observed V segments, including chromosome 9 orphons, were excluded from the earlier analysis of several hundred of the donors because counts were too low. In a later analysis, the rate of TCR association differed among HLA loci, with DRB1 alleles having the most associated TCRs and HLA-C alleles having the fewest. Presence/absence analyses assumed roughly uniform sequencing depth across donors, an assumption that may not hold. In a later genetic analysis, a missense DCLRE1C variant was associated with V-gene and J-gene trimming of TCR beta chains, and the association was replicated in an independent cohort. The authors suggested that the approach could potentially be extended to other disease states and immunological phenotypes.

The sequenced material came from PBMCs. This TCR derives from a man aged 30 to 45 in good health and CMV-seronegative. The chain is made from TRBV30 and TRBJ1-1, and TRBD1 matches 7 of the central bases. The CDR3 protein is CAWSLEGALLMNTEAFF. The nucleotide sequence is TGTGCCTGGAGTTTAGAGGGGGCACTCCTCATGAACACTGAAGCTTTCTTT.